Listed below are T cell receptor beta chains from one sample, sequenced in a study of regulatory T cells. TCRdb's table, derived via immunoSEQ multiplex PCR, lists solely in-frame clones and lacks some. The data contain about 28,000 clones, 80% to 95% of them singletons. The source material was conventional CD4+ T cells sorted from blood. The receptors come from a person aged 18 to 35 with CD3G deficiency. Each CDR3 is given with its conserved first and last residue. A D gene is named only where the DNA matches it firmly. Size values are once, few and many counts, or a class for expanded clones, and some rows have none.

V gene,clone size,J gene,D gene,CDR3 DNA,CDR3 protein
TRBV6-5,-,TRBJ2-4,-,TGTGCCAGCAGTTATTTGGGGGCCAAAAACATTCAGTACTTC,CASSYLGAKNIQYF
TRBV2,-,TRBJ1-6,-,TGTGCCAGCAGCACGACACTTTTAGCTTCACCCCTCCACTTT,CASSTTLLASPLHF
TRBV6-1,-,TRBJ2-6,TRBD1,TGTGCCAGCCTCACAGGGGGGTCCGGGGCCAACGTCCTGACTTTC,CASLTGGSGANVLTF
TRBV10-3,once,TRBJ2-4,-,TGTGCCATCAGTGAGTCTCAGACCAAAAACATTCAGTACTTC,CAISESQTKNIQYF
TRBV30,-,TRBJ1-2,TRBD1,TGTGCCTGGAGTGTACAGGGGGGTCTCTATGGCTACACCTTC,CAWSVQGGLYGYTF
TRBV6-1,-,TRBJ2-1,TRBD1,TGTGCCAGCAGAGGAGACACCTCAGGGGGCAATGAGCAGTTCTTC,CASRGDTSGGNEQFF
TRBV10-3,-,TRBJ1-1,-,TGTGCCATCAGTGAGCAGGGTAACACTGAAGCTTTCTTT,CAISEQGNTEAFF
TRBV7-9,-,TRBJ2-5,TRBD2,TGTGCCAGCAGCTTAGGAACTAGCGGCGAGCAAGAGACCCAGTACTTC,CASSLGTSGEQETQYF
TRBV28,-,TRBJ2-7,-,TGTGCCAGCAGTACAAGGATCGAGAGTGGCGAGCAGTACTTC,CASSTRIESGEQYF
TRBV7-9,-,TRBJ2-1,-,TGTGCCAGCAGCTTAAACCGGGACAATGAGCAGTTCTTC,CASSLNRDNEQFF
TRBV6-1,-,TRBJ2-1,TRBD2,TGTGCCAGCAGTGGGACTAGCGGGGGAACCTACAATGAGCAGTTCTTC,CASSGTSGGTYNEQFF
TRBV7-9,-,TRBJ2-7,TRBD1,TGTGCCAGCAGCCCAAGCTCCGGGACAGGGGGCGGCATGCTGTACTTC,CASSPSSGTGGGMLYF
TRBV7-3,-,TRBJ2-2,-,TGTGCCAGCAGCCCCCGACTAGTCGGGGAGCTGTTTTTT,CASSPRLVGELFF
TRBV5-4,-,TRBJ1-4,-,TGTGCCAGCAGCCAAGATGCCGGGCATCGAACTAATGAAAAACTGTTTTTT,CASSQDAGHRTNEKLFF
TRBV30,-,TRBJ1-1,-,TGTGCCTGGAGTGTACTGTCCCCTCGAGGAGGGAACACTGAAGCTTTCTTT,CAWSVLSPRGGNTEAFF
TRBV5-1,-,TRBJ1-1,TRBD1,TGCGCCAGCAGTTATGGCGCCGGGACAGGGGTGAACACTGAAGCTTTCTTT,CASSYGAGTGVNTEAFF
TRBV11-2,-,TRBJ1-2,-,TGTGCCAGCAGCTTCTCAGGGGCCGGCTATGGCTACACCTTC,CASSFSGAGYGYTF
TRBV30,-,TRBJ2-2,-,TGTGCCTGGAAGGGGGAGGGCTCGAACACCGGGGAGCTGTTTTTT,CAWKGEGSNTGELFF
TRBV7-9,-,TRBJ1-5,TRBD1,TGTGCCAGCAGCCCGGTAACAGGGGTTTATAGCAATCAGCCCCAGCATTTT,CASSPVTGVYSNQPQHF
TRBV10-3,-,TRBJ2-3,TRBD2,TGTGCCATCAGTGCACGGCTAGCGGGGGAAAAAGATACGCAGTATTTT,CAISARLAGEKDTQYF
TRBV5-4,-,TRBJ2-5,TRBD1,TGTGCCAGCACCGCGACAGGGGTTGGCGAGACCCAGTACTTC,CASTATGVGETQYF
TRBV6-1,-,TRBJ2-1,-,TGTGCCACTCTAAAGGGGGAGGCCCGGGCTGAGCAGTTCTTC,CATLKGEARAEQFF
TRBV30,-,TRBJ2-7,-,TGTGCCTGGAGTGTCGAGGGGCCAAGGGAGCAGTACTTC,CAWSVEGPREQYF
TRBV6-5,-,TRBJ1-6,-,TGTGCCAGCATGAGCTTCTCCTATAATTCACCCCTCCACTTT,CASMSFSYNSPLHF
TRBV4-1,-,TRBJ1-1,TRBD1,TGCGCCAGCAGCCAAACCCCGACAGGGTTAACTGAAGCTTTCTTT,CASSQTPTGLTEAFF
TRBV7-9,-,TRBJ2-1,TRBD2,TGTGCCAGCAGCTTAGCCCCGGGACTAGCGGGAGCCAAGATCAATGAGCAGTTCTTC,CASSLAPGLAGAKINEQFF
TRBV29-1,-,TRBJ1-1,-,TGCAGCGTTGATCAGGTTGGGAACACTGAAGCTTTCTTT,CSVDQVGNTEAFF
TRBV18,-,TRBJ1-1,-,TGTGCCAGCTCACTGCAGGGGCCTATGAACACTGAAGCTTTCTTT,CASSLQGPMNTEAFF
TRBV6-6,-,TRBJ2-7,-,TGTGCCAGCAGCGGAGAACCCTACGAGCAGTACTTC,CASSGEPYEQYF
TRBV19,-,TRBJ2-1,-,TGTGCCAGTAGTATAGTCCGCAGCCACAATGAGCAGTTCTTC,CASSIVRSHNEQFF
TRBV29-1,once,TRBJ2-5,-,TGCAGCGTTCGCCCCCCGAGACAGGGACTCCAAGAGACCCAGTACTTC,CSVRPPRQGLQETQYF
TRBV7-9,-,TRBJ2-1,TRBD2,TGTGCCAGCAGCTTAGAACTAGCGGGAGTGGTTGAGCAGTTCTTC,CASSLELAGVVEQFF
TRBV5-1,-,TRBJ2-1,-,TGCGCCAGCAGCTTGCGGGATTCCTACAATGAGCAGTTCTTC,CASSLRDSYNEQFF
TRBV7-3,-,TRBJ2-5,-,TGTGCCAGCAGCCCCAATGGGCCAAGGGAGCAGTACTTC,CASSPNGPREQYF
TRBV11-3,-,TRBJ2-5,-,TGTGCCAGCACCGAATGGGAGACCCAGTACTTC,CASTEWETQYF
TRBV6-1,-,TRBJ1-5,-,TGTGCCAGCAGTGAACTTGGGGCGCAGCCCCAGCATTTT,CASSELGAQPQHF
TRBV29-1,-,TRBJ2-2,-,TGCAGCGCCAGAAGCGGGGCAGGGGGCGGGGAGCTGTTTTTT,CSARSGAGGGELFF
TRBV5-1,-,TRBJ1-2,-,TGCGCCAGCAGCCGGGACGGAAGATATGGCTACACCTTC,CASSRDGRYGYTF
TRBV10-2,-,TRBJ2-7,-,TGCGCCAGCAGTGAGTGGCTGACCACCTCCTACGAGCAGTACTTC,CASSEWLTTSYEQYF
TRBV28,-,TRBJ2-7,-,TGTGCCAGCAGTCTCCTCCACCCTCCTTACGAGCAGTACTTC,CASSLLHPPYEQYF
TRBV10-3,-,TRBJ2-2,-,TGTGCCACCGCATCTATGGGAGGCGGCTCCACGAACACCGGGGAGCTGTTTTTT,CATASMGGGSTNTGELFF
TRBV13,-,TRBJ2-3,-,TGTGCCAGCAGCCAGACTAGAAGCACAGATACGCAGTATTTT,CASSQTRSTDTQYF